The 20 T cell receptor beta chains given below trace back to one sample, sequenced in a study of T-cell memory formation after mild COVID-19. TCRdb re-called the 5' RACE reads with MiXCR, one entry per CDR3 protein. The sample gives roughly 450,000 distinct CDR3 sequences, 15% to 20% of which show up once; about 12% is in the top ten. Sequenced material: PBMCs or a T cell subset sorted from them (not recorded which). The receptor source for this set is an adult woman who had mild COVID-19 (a few samples of this study predate the infection). Cell type and time point are not known.

The genes are TRBV7-9 and TRBJ1-5, with D possibly matching TRBD1 (5 bases). The germline V gene has CDR1 SEHNR and CDR2 FQNEAQ (reference sequence). V was clipped by 0 bases and J by 6 bases, with 12 bases between them. This CDR3 has 15 amino acids. CDR3 DNA sequence: TGTGCCAGCAGCTTAGCGGTTGGGGGGTTTCAGCCCCAGCATTTT. Translating it yields CASSLAVGGFQPQHF.

For the CDR3, the DNA is TGCGCCAGCAGCCAAGATTCGGGGCAAGACGAGCAGTACTTC. Translated: CASSQDSGQDEQYF. The genes are TRBV4-1 and TRBJ2-7; D may match TRBD1 or TRBD2 (5 bases each). V lost 0 bases and J 5 bases, leaving 11 bases between the germline ends. CDR3 length equals 14 residues. Germline V gene lookup returns CDR1 MGHRA and CDR2 YSYEKL.

This clonotype was seen many times. The chain combines TRBV5-1 with TRBJ2-3; TRBD1 might be the D (6 bases). V was shortened by 5 bases and J by 6 bases, with 19 bases between the two germline ends. The CDR3 has 15 residues. Per germline, CDR1 SGHRS and CDR2 YFSETQ. This CDR3 reads CASRLGTAQGDTQYF. The CDR3 coding sequence is TGCGCCAGCAGGCTGGGGACCGCGCAGGGGGATACGCAGTATTTT.

This clonotype occurred a few times. The gene calls are TRBV20-1 and TRBJ2-3, with D perhaps TRBD1 or TRBD2 (6 bases each). Trimming pared 3 bases from V and 4 bases from J, leaving 11 bases between. The V gene's germline CDR1 is DFQATT and CDR2 SNEGSKA (reference sequence). The CDR3 loop spans 13 amino acids. For the CDR3, the DNA is TGCAGTGCTAGGTACAGGGAGGCAGATACGCAGTATTTT. Translated, it gives CSARYREADTQYF.

This clonotype came up a few times. The rearrangement links TRBV20-1 to TRBJ2-1, with D perhaps matching TRBD2 (6 bases). Trimming took 0 bases from V and 8 from J, leaving 17 bases between them. Germline CDR1 reads DFQATT; CDR2 reads SNEGSKA (reference sequence). The CDR3 runs 15 residues. The CDR3 DNA reads as TGCAGTGCTAGAGAGATCTCCGGACTATCTGATGAGCAGTTCTTC. This translates into CSAREISGLSDEQFF.

This clonotype has just a few counts. This sequence joins TRBV20-1 and TRBJ2-3; D uncertain. The CDR3 covers 12 residues. With 5 bases removed from V and 6 bases from J, the gap between germline ends came to 12 bases. Per germline, CDR1 DFQATT and CDR2 SNEGSKA (reference sequence). CDR3 sequence (DNA): TGCAGTGCTCAACCGGTGGGTGATACGCAGTATTTT. Residues: CSAQPVGDTQYF.

The chain employs TRBV10-3 and TRBJ2-7; D perhaps matches TRBD2 (6 bases). The CDR3 loop spans 14 amino acids. Germline V gene lookup returns CDR1 ENHRY and CDR2 SYGVKD. V lost 5 bases, J lost 6 bases, and 17 bases lay in between. The CDR3 loop reads CAISSGPREIEQYF. CDR3 sequence (DNA): TGTGCCATCAGTTCCGGGCCCCGGGAGATCGAGCAGTACTTC.

J is TRBJ2-3 and V is TRBV10-3; 8 nucleotides line up with TRBD2. V shed 6 bases, J shed 9 bases, and the junction held 11 bases outside the gene matches. The CDR3 extends over 14 amino acids. Germline CDR1 and CDR2: ENHRY and SYGVKD. The CDR3 region has the DNA TGTGCCATCAGCCCTGCACTAGCGGACTTAACGCAGTATTTT. Translation: CAISPALADLTQYF.

The sample holds many counts of this clonotype. The chain combines TRBV7-8 with TRBJ1-1; TRBD1 matches at 9 bases. V was clipped by 5 bases and J by 11 bases; unmatched bases: 12. This CDR3 spans 14 amino acids. Germline V CDR1 and CDR2: SGHVS, FQNEAQ. CDR3 bases: TGTGCCAGCAGCGCTAGGGGACAGGGAAGGATGGCTTTCTTT. This codes for CASSARGQGRMAFF.

The CDR3 bases are TGTGCCAGCAGCTGGGACAGGGCCCACGAGCAGTACTTC. This encodes CASSWDRAHEQYF. The chain has TRBV5-6 and TRBJ2-7, with 9 positions matching TRBD1. CDR3 length: 13 amino acids. Germline loops: CDR1 SGHDT, CDR2 YYEEEE. V lost 3 bases and J lost 5; bases outside the gene matches: 3.

This sequence joins TRBV30 and TRBJ2-7; D gene uncertain. Germline V gives CDR1 GTSNPN, CDR2 SVGIG (reference sequence). V dropped 2 bases and J dropped 3 bases, with 8 bases sitting between them. The CDR3 contains 12 residues. The CDR3 protein is CAWSQQVYEQYF. The DNA for the CDR3 is TGTGCCTGGAGTCAACAAGTCTACGAGCAGTACTTC.

The chain combines TRBV18 with TRBJ2-7; D gene ambiguous. The length of the CDR3 is 12 residues. CDR1 is KGHSH, CDR2 LQKENI, per germline. Trimming shortened V by 2 bases and J by 6 bases, and 8 bases separated the two germline ends. This CDR3 is CASSPDAGEQYF. The CDR3 DNA reads as TGTGCCAGCTCACCAGACGCAGGCGAGCAGTACTTC.

This clonotype was recorded many times. This chain joins TRBV12-3 or TRBV12-4 and TRBJ1-2; D perhaps matches TRBD1 (5 bases). Trimming shortened V by 7 bases and J by 8 bases, and 23 bases separated the two germline ends. CDR3 size: 15 residues. CDR3 in DNA: TGTGCCAGCACTCCTGAGGGGAGCCAAGCGAGAGGCTACACCTTC. Translated, it gives CASTPEGSQARGYTF.

The gene calls are TRBV12-3 or TRBV12-4 and TRBJ2-7; weak D call: TRBD1 (7 bases). The CDR3 spans 15 residues. The V gene lost 2 bases and the J gene lost 4 bases, with 15 bases spanning the gap. This CDR3 is CASSLRPGGSYEQYF. The CDR3 region has the DNA TGTGCCAGCAGTTTACGGCCAGGGGGGTCGTACGAGCAGTACTTC.

This clonotype has just a few counts. V usage is TRBV5-1 and J usage is TRBJ1-5, with D perhaps matching TRBD1 (6 bases). V was trimmed by 0 bases and J by 10 bases, leaving 11 bases between them. The CDR3 runs 13 residues. Looked up from germline, CDR1 is SGHRS and CDR2 is YFSETQ. The CDR3 DNA follows: TGCGCCAGCAGCTTGGGAGGGGGGAATCCCCAGCATTTT. Its protein product is CASSLGGGNPQHF.

In this sample, this clonotype turned up a few times. J is TRBJ2-7 and V is TRBV6-2 or TRBV6-3; the match to TRBD2 covers 12 bases. Germline lookup yields CDR1 MNHEY and CDR2 SVGEGT. V lost 2 bases, J lost 2 bases, and 4 bases stayed unmatched. The CDR3 consists of 16 residues. This chain's CDR3 is CASSYQLAGGTYEQYF. The CDR3 DNA follows: TGTGCCAGCAGTTACCAACTAGCGGGAGGAACCTACGAGCAGTACTTC.

The genes are TRBV7-2 and TRBJ2-7; TRBD2 might be the D (6 bases). CDR1 is SGHTA and CDR2 is FQGNSA in the germline V gene. The ends were cut back, 1 base at V and 5 bases at J, with 12 bases in the middle. The CDR3 covers 14 residues. The CDR3 is CASSLDPGANEQYF. In DNA form, the CDR3 reads TGTGCCAGCAGCTTAGATCCGGGAGCGAACGAGCAGTACTTC.

The V gene is TRBV5-1, the J gene TRBJ2-2, with TRBD2 as a possible D gene (6 bases). V was clipped by 4 bases and J by 4 bases, with 20 bases between them. The CDR3 covers 17 residues. Germline CDR1 reads SGHRS; CDR2 reads YFSETQ. CDR3 amino acids: CASSDEVAGSSTGELFF. The CDR3 DNA is TGCGCCAGCAGCGATGAGGTGGCGGGGAGTAGCACCGGGGAGCTGTTTTTT.

This clonotype was detected a few times. CDR3 sequence: CASSVGLFSSYEQYF. The CDR3 coding sequence is TGTGCCAGCAGCGTAGGCCTCTTTAGCTCCTACGAGCAGTACTTC. This rearrangement joins TRBV9 to TRBJ2-7; D unclear. The germline V gene encodes CDR1 SGDLS and CDR2 YYNGEE. Trimming took 0 bases from V and 0 from J, leaving 10 bases between them. The CDR3 runs 15 residues.

The chain is built from TRBV3-1 and TRBJ2-1, with 8 bases that match TRBD2. Germline CDR1 and CDR2: LGHDT and YNNKEL (reference sequence). This CDR3 has 14 amino acids. Germline trimming cut 4 bases from V and 6 bases from J; bases unmatched to any gene: 5. The CDR3: CASSRFSGINEQFF. CDR3 in DNA: TGTGCCAGCAGCCGGTTTAGCGGGATCAATGAGCAGTTCTTC.